Below, 10 T cell receptor beta chains from the same sample are listed, as sequenced in a study of cytomegalovirus exposure and HLA in healthy donors. Primers included in the PCR were 60 Vbeta and 13 Jbeta primers. The assay was immunoSEQ multiplex PCR, and TCRdb's table has in-frame clones only and misses some. This sample has about 150,000 clones, with approximately 80% found just once. Material: PBMCs. The receptors originated from a woman aged 40 to 50 in good health and CMV-seronegative.

The rearrangement uses TRBV4-1 and TRBJ1-4; TRBD1 might be the D (5 bases). CDR1 and CDR2 (germline): MGHRA, YSYEKL. Between the trimmed V and J ends, which lost 4 bases and 10 bases, there was a span of 22 bases. This CDR3 has 16 residues. The CDR3 here is CASSLDSVGLGGKLFF. The CDR3 DNA is TGCGCCAGCAGCCTAGACTCAGTGGGGCTGGGCGGAAAACTGTTTTTT.

The rearrangement uses TRBV27 and TRBJ2-5; 7 bases match TRBD1. Germline V gene data show CDR1 as MNHEY and CDR2 as SMNVEV (reference sequence). Losses at the gene ends were 5 bases for V and 3 bases for J; bases not matched to a gene: 12. CDR3 length: 16 residues. This CDR3 reads CASSTYRGRKKETQYF. The CDR3 DNA reads as TGTGCCAGCAGTACCTACAGGGGTCGGAAAAAAGAGACCCAGTACTTC.

The V gene is TRBV27, the J gene TRBJ2-3; perhaps TRBD2 as D (5 bases). The CDR3 covers 15 residues. V shed 8 bases and J shed 6 bases, with 21 bases lying between them. Germline loops: CDR1 MNHEY, CDR2 SMNVEV (reference sequence). CDR3 sequence (DNA): TGTGCCAGCTCCCTTACGGGAAGGCCCCGGGATACGCAGTATTTT. Translated: CASSLTGRPRDTQYF.

The V call is TRBV2, the J call TRBJ2-3; 8 bases are shared with TRBD2. The CDR3 loop spans 12 amino acids. Germline trimming cut 6 bases from V and 10 bases from J; bases unmatched to any gene: 6. Germline-derived CDR1 and CDR2 are SNHLY and FYNNEI. The CDR3 DNA reads as TGTGCCAGCAGCCCAGGACTAGCATCGCAGTATTTT. Protein product: CASSPGLASQYF.

The rearrangement links TRBV15 to TRBJ1-2; D is unclear. The length of the CDR3 is 14 residues. Trimming took off 0 bases at V and 2 bases at J, with 7 bases between the two ends. Germline-derived CDR1 and CDR2 are LNHNV and YYDKDF (reference sequence). The CDR3 DNA is TGTGCCACCAGCAGAGACAGGCTCAACTATGGCTACACCTTC. This gives the protein CATSRDRLNYGYTF.

The J gene is TRBJ2-5, the V gene TRBV10-3, with 13 bases fitting TRBD2. Germline CDR1 reads ENHRY; CDR2 reads SYGVKD. Unmatched junction bases numbered 6, after V lost 8 bases and J lost 9 bases. The CDR3 is 13 residues long. The CDR3 coding sequence is TGTGCCATCGAACCGGGACTAGCGGGACCCCAGTACTTC. Its protein product is CAIEPGLAGPQYF.

The genes are TRBV2 and TRBJ2-3; D gene uncertain. The CDR3 loop spans 12 amino acids. V was cut by 9 bases and J by 2 bases, with 9 bases left in between. Germline V lookup: CDR1 SNHLY, CDR2 FYNNEI. In DNA, the CDR3 is TGTGCCAGTATAATTAACACAGATACGCAGTATTTT. Translated, it gives CASIINTDTQYF.

This clone was picked up a small number of times. V is TRBV6-1 and J is TRBJ1-5; D is undetermined. This CDR3 is built from 15 residues. The V end lost 6 bases, the J end lost 2 bases, and 14 bases lay between the germline ends. Germline loops: CDR1 MNHNS, CDR2 SASEGT. CDR3 residues: CASSPQPRGNQPQHF. CDR3 sequence (DNA): TGTGCCAGCAGCCCCCAACCGAGGGGCAATCAGCCCCAGCATTTT.

The chain employs TRBV5-1 and TRBJ2-3; TRBD2 matches 10 bases. Germline V gene lookup returns CDR1 SGHRS and CDR2 YFSETQ. The CDR3 spans 16 residues. The V gene end was trimmed by 1 base and the J gene end by 1 base; junction bases not matched to a gene: 3. The CDR3 loop is CASSLLAGGGTDTQYF. The CDR3 nucleotides read TGCGCCAGCAGCTTGTTAGCGGGGGGCGGCACAGATACGCAGTATTTT.

The chain recombines TRBV7-9 with TRBJ2-3, with D possibly matching TRBD2 (5 bases). The length of the CDR3 is 15 residues. V was pared by 3 bases and J by 0 bases, with 10 bases between. Germline CDR1 and CDR2: SEHNR and FQNEAQ (reference sequence). The CDR3 DNA reads TGTGCCAGCAGCTTCGTCAGGACTAGCACAGATACGCAGTATTTT. Its translation: CASSFVRTSTDTQYF. Looking up the rest from reference TRBV7-9 and TRBJ2-3 gives the full variable domain: DTGVSQNPRHKITKRGQNVTFRCDPISEHNRLYWYRQTLGQGPEFLTYFQNEAQLEKSRLLSDRFSAERPKGSFSTLEIQRTEQGDSAMYLCASSFVRTSTDTQYFGPGTRLTVL.